The clone carrying this T cell receptor (beta chain) was counted many times. Time point indicated: before trial treatment. As their treatment, donors received nivolumab, ipilimumab, aspirin, low-dose cyclophosphamide and low-dose radiotherapy. Primers used for first-strand cDNA, a TRAV- and TRBV-specific set, covered both alpha and beta chains. TCRs were amplified for 15 to 25 PCR cycles with a constant-region primer and V-primer adapter. TCRdb fed the reads into MiXCR, producing one record per CDR3 protein. Of tens of thousands of distinct CDR3 sequences in the sample, 18% were seen once. The germline V gene has CDR1 LGHNA and CDR2 YNFKEQ. Trimming left V 1 base short and J 3 bases short, with 16 bases between. The CDR3 sequence is 16 residues long. The sample originates from a study of low-dose radiotherapy and immunotherapy resistance in tumors.

The rearrangement links TRBV4-2 to TRBJ2-7; D is perhaps TRBD2 (7 bases). The input for sequencing was PBMCs, taken before treatment. This TCR was recovered from a male donor with prostate cancer. The CDR3 region has the DNA TGTGCCAGCAGCCAAGCAGATCGGGGGGCCAACTACGAGCAGTACTTC. Protein product: CASSQADRGANYEQYF.